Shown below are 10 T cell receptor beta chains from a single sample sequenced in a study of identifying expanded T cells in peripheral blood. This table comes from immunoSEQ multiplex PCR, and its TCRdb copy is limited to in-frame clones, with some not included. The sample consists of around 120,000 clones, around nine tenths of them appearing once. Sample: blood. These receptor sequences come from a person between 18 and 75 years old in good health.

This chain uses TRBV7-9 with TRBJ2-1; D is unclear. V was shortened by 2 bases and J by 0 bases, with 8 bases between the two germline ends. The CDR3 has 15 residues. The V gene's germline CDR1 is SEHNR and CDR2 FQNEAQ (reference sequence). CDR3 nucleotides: TGTGCCAGCAGCTTATACGATAGCTCCTACAATGAGCAGTTCTTC. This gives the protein CASSLYDSSYNEQFF.

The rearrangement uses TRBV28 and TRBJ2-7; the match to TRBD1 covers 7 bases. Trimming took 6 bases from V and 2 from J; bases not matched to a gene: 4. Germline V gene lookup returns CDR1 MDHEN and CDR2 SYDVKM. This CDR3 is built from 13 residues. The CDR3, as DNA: TGTGCCAGCAGCAACGGACAGGCCTACGAGCAGTACTTC. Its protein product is CASSNGQAYEQYF. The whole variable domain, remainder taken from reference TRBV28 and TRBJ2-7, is DVKVTQSSRYLVKRTGEKVFLECVQDMDHENMFWYRQDPGLGLRLIYFSYDVKMKEKGDIPEGYSVSREKKERFSLILESASTNQTSMYLCASSNGQAYEQYFGPGTRLTVT.

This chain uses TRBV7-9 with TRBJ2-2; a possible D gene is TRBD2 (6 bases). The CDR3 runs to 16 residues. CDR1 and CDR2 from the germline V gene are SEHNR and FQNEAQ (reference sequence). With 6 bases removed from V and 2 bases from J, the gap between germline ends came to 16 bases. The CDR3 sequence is CASRLVPGTNTGELFF. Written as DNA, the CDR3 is TGTGCCAGCAGACTAGTGCCCGGGACTAACACCGGGGAGCTGTTTTTT.

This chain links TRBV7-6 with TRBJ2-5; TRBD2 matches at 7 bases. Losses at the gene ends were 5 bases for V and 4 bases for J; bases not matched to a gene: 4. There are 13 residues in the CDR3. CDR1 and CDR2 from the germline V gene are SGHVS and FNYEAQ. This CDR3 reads CASSATSSETQYF. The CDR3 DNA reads TGTGCCAGCAGCGCGACTAGCTCAGAGACCCAGTACTTC.

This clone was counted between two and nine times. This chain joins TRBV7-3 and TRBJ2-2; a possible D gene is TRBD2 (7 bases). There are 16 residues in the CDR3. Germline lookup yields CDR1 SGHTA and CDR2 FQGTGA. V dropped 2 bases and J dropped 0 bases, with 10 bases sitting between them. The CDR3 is CASSLRGAANTGELFF. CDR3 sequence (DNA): TGTGCCAGCAGCTTACGGGGGGCCGCGAACACCGGGGAGCTGTTTTTT.

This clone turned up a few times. CDR3 in DNA: TGTGCCAGCAGCTTGGGAGCGGGGGCCTACAATGAGCAGTTCTTC. Translating gives CASSLGAGAYNEQFF. The rearrangement joins TRBV5-4 to TRBJ2-1, with 8 bases matching TRBD2. The V and J ends lost 0 bases and 2 bases, in that order; junction bases with no gene match: 1. The CDR3 covers 15 residues. Germline assignment: CDR1 SGHNT and CDR2 YYREEE (reference sequence).

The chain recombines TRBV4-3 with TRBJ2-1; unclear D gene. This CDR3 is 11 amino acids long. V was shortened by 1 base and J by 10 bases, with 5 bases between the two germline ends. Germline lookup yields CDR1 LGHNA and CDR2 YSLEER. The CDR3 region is CASSQAGEQFF. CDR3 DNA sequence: TGCGCCAGCAGCCAAGCTGGCGAGCAGTTCTTC.

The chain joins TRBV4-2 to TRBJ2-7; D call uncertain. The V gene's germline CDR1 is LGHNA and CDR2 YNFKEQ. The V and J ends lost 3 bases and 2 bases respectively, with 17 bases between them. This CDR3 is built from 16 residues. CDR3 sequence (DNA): TGTGCCAGCAGCCAGAAAGGACGGCTTGGTACCTACGAGCAGTACTTC. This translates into CASSQKGRLGTYEQYF.

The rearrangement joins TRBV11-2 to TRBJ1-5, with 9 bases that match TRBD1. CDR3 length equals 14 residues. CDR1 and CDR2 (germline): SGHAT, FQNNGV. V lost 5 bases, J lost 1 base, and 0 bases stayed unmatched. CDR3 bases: TGTGCCAGCAGCGACAGGGGGAGCAATCAGCCCCAGCATTTT. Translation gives CASSDRGSNQPQHF.

The CDR3: CASSLPGTYEQYF. The CDR3 DNA follows: TGTGCCAGCAGCTTACCAGGGACCTACGAGCAGTACTTC. The genes are TRBV5-5 and TRBJ2-7; tentative D call: TRBD1 (5 bases). Looked up from germline, CDR1 is SGHKS and CDR2 is YYEKEE (reference sequence). The V gene lost 2 bases and the J gene lost 2 bases, with 8 bases spanning the gap. This CDR3 is built from 13 residues.